A single sample gave rise to the 20 T cell receptor beta chains below, sequenced in a study of blood T cell repertoires in COVID-19 (dated by TCRdb to the early 2020s). The library was made by the immunoSEQ multiplex PCR assay. In its TCRdb copy, this immuneACCESS table keeps in-frame sequences only and misses some clones. Where compared with another copy, unresolved V genes explain less than half of these, and the others have no known cause. Here the sample has around 130,000 clones; around nine tenths occur a single time. The ten biggest clones cover roughly 2.2% of the sample. Sequenced input: peripheral blood. These receptors all stem from a man between 65 and 85 years old with active COVID-19.

The V call is TRBV2, the J call TRBJ1-2; D is unresolved. This CDR3 is 14 amino acids long. Trimming removed 0 bases from V and 1 base from J, with 6 bases in between. CDR1 is SNHLY and CDR2 is FYNNEI in the germline V gene. This CDR3 is CASSEAYGNYGYTF. CDR3 DNA: TGTGCCAGCAGTGAAGCGTACGGTAACTATGGCTACACCTTC.

The chain links TRBV10-3 to TRBJ2-5; 8 bases are shared with TRBD1. V lost 6 bases and J lost 2; bases outside the gene matches: 5. The V gene's germline CDR1 is ENHRY and CDR2 SYGVKD. The CDR3 is 14 residues long. The CDR3 loop is CAIRETGEQETQYF. CDR3 nucleotide sequence: TGTGCCATCAGGGAGACAGGGGAACAAGAGACCCAGTACTTC.

This clone was observed a few times. The chain is built from TRBV30 and TRBJ1-3; D not certain. V gave up 7 bases and J gave up 5 bases, with 12 bases separating them. The CDR3 is 12 residues long. Germline V lookup: CDR1 GTSNPN, CDR2 SVGIG (reference sequence). The CDR3 DNA is TGTGCCTCGGCCCTAGCCCGAAACACCATATATTTT. It yields the protein CASALARNTIYF.

The chain carries TRBV2 and TRBJ2-7; the match to TRBD1 covers 10 bases. The germline gives CDR1 SNHLY, CDR2 FYNNEI. Trimming cost V 7 bases and J 2 bases; bases outside gene matches: 17. There are 18 residues in the CDR3. This CDR3 reads CASMQTGGASKGAYEQYF. The CDR3 region has the DNA TGTGCCAGCATGCAGACAGGGGGCGCAAGCAAAGGAGCCTACGAGCAGTACTTC. Complete variable domain (other parts from reference TRBV2 and TRBJ2-7): EPEVTQTPSHQVTQMGQEVILRCVPISNHLYFYWYRQILGQKVEFLVSFYNNEISEKSEIFDDQFSVERPDGSNFTLKIRSTKLEDSAMYFCASMQTGGASKGAYEQYFGPGTRLTVT.

The sample holds one count of this clone. The gene calls are TRBV6-5 and TRBJ1-5, with D possibly TRBD1 on 6 matching bases. The germline gives CDR1 MNHEY, CDR2 SVGAGI. Trimming took off 5 bases at V and 2 bases at J, with 10 bases between the two ends. CDR3 length: 14 residues. The CDR3 sequence is CASSRTERNQPQHF. The CDR3 coding sequence is TGTGCCAGCAGTAGGACAGAACGCAATCAGCCCCAGCATTTT.

This chain uses TRBV19 with TRBJ2-6; 9 bases are shared with TRBD1. Germline trimming cut 10 bases from V and 1 base from J; bases unmatched to any gene: 8. The CDR3 covers 16 residues. Germline assignment: CDR1 LNHDA and CDR2 SQIVND (reference sequence). The CDR3 here is CATMDRGRSGANVLTF. CDR3 sequence (DNA): TGTGCCACCATGGACAGGGGTAGGTCTGGGGCCAACGTCCTGACTTTC.

The chain joins TRBV28 to TRBJ2-6; D uncertain. Trimming left V 6 bases short and J 0 bases short, with 9 bases between. From germline, CDR1 is MDHEN and CDR2 SYDVKM. The CDR3 is made up of 15 amino acids. In DNA, the CDR3 is TGTGCCAGCAGGCGCTCTGGCTCTGGGGCCAACGTCCTGACTTTC. Protein: CASRRSGSGANVLTF.

This clone occurred once. The rearrangement links TRBV7-2 to TRBJ2-7; TRBD1 is a possible D gene (6 bases). CDR1 and CDR2 from the germline V gene are SGHTA and FQGNSA. This CDR3 spans 15 amino acids. The V and J ends lost 0 bases and 2 bases respectively, with 11 bases between them. CDR3 nucleotide sequence: TGTGCCAGCAGCTTAGCTCTGGACAGAACCTACGAGCAGTACTTC. Its translation: CASSLALDRTYEQYF. The full variable domain, completed using reference TRBV7-2 and TRBJ2-7, is GAGVSQSPSNKVTEKGKDVELRCDPISGHTALYWYRQSLGQGLEFLIYFQGNSAPDKSGLPSDRFSAERTGGSVSTLTIQRTQQEDSAVYLCASSLALDRTYEQYFGPGTRLTVT.

The chain carries TRBV6-5 and TRBJ2-7, with D tentatively TRBD2 (6 bases). Germline assignment: CDR1 MNHEY and CDR2 SVGAGI. The V end lost 5 bases, the J end lost 5 bases, and 10 bases lay between the germline ends. The CDR3 covers 12 residues. The CDR3 DNA follows: TGTGCCAGCAGTCTTAGCGGCCACGAGCAGTACTTC. Its translation is CASSLSGHEQYF.

This chain connects TRBV29-1 to TRBJ2-1; weak D call: TRBD1 (7 bases). The V and J ends lost 3 bases and 6 bases respectively, with 12 bases between them. The length of the CDR3 is 13 residues. Germline assignment: CDR1 SQVTM and CDR2 ANQGSEA. The CDR3 nucleotides read TGCAGCGTTGAGGGGCAGGGGGGCAATGAGCAGTTCTTC. Translating gives CSVEGQGGNEQFF.

V usage is TRBV5-6 and J usage is TRBJ1-1; 7 positions agree with TRBD1. The trim removed 1 base at V and 4 bases at J, leaving 7 bases unmatched. The CDR3 covers 15 residues. The germline CDR1 and CDR2 sequences are SGHDT and YYEEEE. In DNA form, the CDR3 reads TGTGCCAGCAGCTTGAGACAGGGACGGGTCACTGAAGCTTTCTTT. The encoded protein is CASSLRQGRVTEAFF.

The rearrangement links TRBV7-9 to TRBJ1-1; D possibly corresponds to TRBD1 (6 bases). The CDR3 sequence is 14 residues long. V was trimmed by 6 bases and J by 1 base, leaving 12 bases between them. Germline lookup yields CDR1 SEHNR and CDR2 FQNEAQ (reference sequence). CDR3 region: CASRIQGSNTEAFF. The DNA for the CDR3 is TGTGCCAGCAGAATCCAGGGGTCGAACACTGAAGCTTTCTTT.

The CDR3 protein is CASSRIRSTEAFF. The CDR3 coding sequence is TGTGCCAGCAGCCGAATTCGGAGTACTGAAGCTTTCTTT. The genes are TRBV7-2 and TRBJ1-1; D uncertain. There are 13 residues in the CDR3. Trimming removed 5 bases at V and 5 bases at J, with 12 bases between. Germline assignment: CDR1 SGHTA and CDR2 FQGNSA.

The J gene is TRBJ2-1, the V gene TRBV5-1, with a tentative D call TRBD2 (6 bases). Trimming shortened V by 0 bases and J by 8 bases, and 15 bases separated the two germline ends. Germline V gene sequence: CDR1 SGHRS, CDR2 YFSETQ. The CDR3 is 15 residues long. In DNA form, the CDR3 reads TGCGCCAGCAGCTTGGGACTGGGCGGGAACGATGAGCAGTTCTTC. This codes for CASSLGLGGNDEQFF.

This chain connects TRBV2 to TRBJ2-7; maybe TRBD2 (6 bases). The CDR3 consists of 13 residues. V dropped 5 bases and J dropped 2 bases, with 10 bases sitting between them. Germline CDR1 and CDR2: SNHLY and FYNNEI. The CDR3 region has the DNA TGTGCCAGCAGTAAACGACTAGCCTACGAGCAGTACTTC. Its translation is CASSKRLAYEQYF.

The V and J genes are TRBV5-1 and TRBJ2-3; 10 bases agree with TRBD2. Germline-derived CDR1 and CDR2 are SGHRS and YFSETQ. The V gene end was trimmed by 0 bases and the J gene end by 6 bases; junction bases not matched to a gene: 13. The CDR3 has 18 amino acids. This CDR3 reads CASSLGTSGTGTLDTQYF. In DNA form, the CDR3 reads TGCGCCAGCAGCTTGGGTACTAGCGGGACCGGTACTTTGGATACGCAGTATTTT.

The chain recombines TRBV5-4 with TRBJ1-2, with TRBD1 identical over 11 bases. CDR3 length: 16 amino acids. V was clipped by 4 bases and J by 7 bases; unmatched bases: 12. Germline loops: CDR1 SGHNT, CDR2 YYREEE (reference sequence). The CDR3 bases are TGTGCCAGCAGCCCAGGGACAGGGGGTGGGGGTGGTGGCTACACCTTC. This encodes CASSPGTGGGGGGYTF. The whole variable domain, filled in from reference TRBV5-4 and TRBJ1-2, reads ETGVTQSPTHLIKTRGQQVTLRCSSQSGHNTVSWYQQALGQGPQFIFQYYREEENGRGNFPPRFSGLQFPNYSSELNVNALELDDSALYLCASSPGTGGGGGGYTFGSGTRLTVV.

The CDR3 region is CASSLAGVATGELFF. The CDR3 DNA reads TGTGCCAGCAGTCTAGCGGGAGTGGCTACCGGGGAGCTGTTTTTT. The V call is TRBV9, the J call TRBJ2-2, with 10 positions matching TRBD2. CDR1 and CDR2 from the germline V gene are SGDLS and YYNGEE. With V trimmed by 5 bases and J by 5 bases, 6 bases remained unmatched. The CDR3 is 15 residues long. The variable domain in full, completed from reference TRBV9 and TRBJ2-2, reads DSGVTQTPKHLITATGQRVTLRCSPRSGDLSVYWYQQSLDQGLQFLIQYYNGEERAKGNILERFSAQQFPDLHSELNLSSLELGDSALYFCASSLAGVATGELFFGEGSRLTVL.

The rearrangement joins TRBV9 to TRBJ2-3; TRBD1 matches 9 bases. This CDR3 region has 15 residues. Germline CDR1 SGDLS, CDR2 YYNGEE. With 0 bases clipped from V and 1 base from J, the junction kept 0 bases outside the gene matches. CDR3 protein: CASSVGQGGTDTQYF. The CDR3 DNA reads as TGTGCCAGCAGCGTAGGACAGGGGGGCACAGATACGCAGTATTTT.

The V and J genes are TRBV6-1 and TRBJ2-2; D is perhaps TRBD2 (6 bases). Germline V CDR1 and CDR2: MNHNS, SASEGT. The V gene lost 1 base and the J gene lost 6 bases, with 18 bases spanning the gap. CDR3 length: 17 residues. The CDR3 loop is CASSEGFGGGVAGELFF. The CDR3 DNA reads as TGTGCCAGCAGTGAAGGCTTCGGCGGCGGGGTGGCCGGGGAGCTGTTTTTT.